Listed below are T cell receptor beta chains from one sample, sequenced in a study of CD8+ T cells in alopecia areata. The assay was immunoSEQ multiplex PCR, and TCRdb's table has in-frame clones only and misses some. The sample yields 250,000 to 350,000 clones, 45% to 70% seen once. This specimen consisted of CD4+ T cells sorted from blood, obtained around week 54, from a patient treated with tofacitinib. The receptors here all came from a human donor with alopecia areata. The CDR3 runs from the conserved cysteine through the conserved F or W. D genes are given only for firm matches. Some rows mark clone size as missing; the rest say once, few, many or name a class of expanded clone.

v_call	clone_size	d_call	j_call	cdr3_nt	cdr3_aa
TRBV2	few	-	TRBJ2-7	TGTGCCAGCAACCAGGACAGATCCTACGAGCAGTACTTC	CASNQDRSYEQYF
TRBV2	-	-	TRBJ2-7	TGTGCCACCCAAGTCACAGCGGAGAGCTACGAGCAGTACTTC	CATQVTAESYEQYF
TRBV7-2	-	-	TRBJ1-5	TGTGCCAGCAGCTTAGTAGGGGATCAGCCCCAGCATTTT	CASSLVGDQPQHF
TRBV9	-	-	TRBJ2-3	TGTGCCAGCAGCGTAATAACAGATACGCAGTATTTT	CASSVITDTQYF
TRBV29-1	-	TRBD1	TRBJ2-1	TGCAGCGTCCCCCCGAGGGGGCAATACAATGAGCAGTTCTTC	CSVPPRGQYNEQFF
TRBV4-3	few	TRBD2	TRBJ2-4	TGCGCCAGCAGCCTCACGGGGGGAGCCAAAAACATTCAGTACTTC	CASSLTGGAKNIQYF
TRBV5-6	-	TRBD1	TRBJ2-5	TGTGCCAGCAGCTTGGGTGACAGGGGAGTAGGAGAGACCCAGTACTTC	CASSLGDRGVGETQYF
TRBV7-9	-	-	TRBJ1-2	TGTGCCAGCAGCTTACAGGGAATCAAAGGCTACACCTTC	CASSLQGIKGYTF
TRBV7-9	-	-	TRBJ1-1	TGTGCCAGCAGCTTTGGGGGGGTTAGAGACACTGAAGCTTTCTTT	CASSFGGVRDTEAFF
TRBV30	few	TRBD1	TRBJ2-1	TGTGCCTGGATACCCCCGGGACAGGGGGCTTATGAGCAGTTCTTC	CAWIPPGQGAYEQFF
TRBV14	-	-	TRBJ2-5	TGTGCCAGCACTCCGAGGGGGAAGGGTACCGAGACCCAGTACTTC	CASTPRGKGTETQYF
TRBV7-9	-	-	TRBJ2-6	TGTGCCAGCAGCCCGGCCGGTCCCGGGGCCAACGTCCTGACTTTC	CASSPAGPGANVLTF
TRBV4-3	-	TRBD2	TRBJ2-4	TGCGCCAGCAGCCCGTCCGGTCCAGCGGGGGACATTCAGTACTTC	CASSPSGPAGDIQYF
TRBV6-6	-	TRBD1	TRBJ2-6	TGTGCCAGCAGTCCAGGGGGCGCCCGGGGGGCCAACGTCCTGACTTTC	CASSPGGARGANVLTF
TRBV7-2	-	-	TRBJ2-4	TGTGCCAGCAGCCCCCGGGACATTGCCAAAAACATTCAGTACTTC	CASSPRDIAKNIQYF
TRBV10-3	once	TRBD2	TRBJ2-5	TGTGCCATCAGTGCCGCGGGGGGCAAAAAGACCCAGTACTTC	CAISAAGGKKTQYF
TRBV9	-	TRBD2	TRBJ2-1	TGTGCCAGCAGCTCGGAGCTAGCGGGGGGTTACAATGAGCAGTTCTTC	CASSSELAGGYNEQFF
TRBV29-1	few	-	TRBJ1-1	TGCAGCGTTGAAGATTTGGGGGTTCGGACTGAAGCTTTCTTT	CSVEDLGVRTEAFF
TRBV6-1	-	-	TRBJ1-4	TGTGCCAGCAGTCGCAACGGCCTCTATGAAAAACTGTTTTTT	CASSRNGLYEKLFF
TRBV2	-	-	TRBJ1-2	TGTGCCAGCAGTGAGGTAGCTGATAGCTATGGCTACACCTTC	CASSEVADSYGYTF
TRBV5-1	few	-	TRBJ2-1	TGCGCCAGCAGCTTGGGCCATAGGGCGAATGAGCAGTTCTTC	CASSLGHRANEQFF
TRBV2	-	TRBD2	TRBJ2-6	TGTGCCAGTACTCCGACTAGCGGGGGAGCCGGGGCCAACGTCCTGACTTTC	CASTPTSGGAGANVLTF
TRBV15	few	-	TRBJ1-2	TGTGCCACCAGCAGTTCTCGGAAAAACTATGGCTACACCTTC	CATSSSRKNYGYTF
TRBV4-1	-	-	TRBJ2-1	TGCGCCAGCAGCCAAGACCCGGGACAAAGGGGGCAGTTCTTC	CASSQDPGQRGQFF
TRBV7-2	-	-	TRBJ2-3	TGTGCCAGCAGCACAAGAACGGGGGCAGATACGCAGTATTTT	CASSTRTGADTQYF
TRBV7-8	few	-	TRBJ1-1	TGTGCCAGCAGCTTGGGGCAGGGGTCGGCTTTCTTT	CASSLGQGSAFF
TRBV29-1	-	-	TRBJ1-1	TGCAGCGTGACCCTGGGGGGGAACACTGAAGCTTTCTTT	CSVTLGGNTEAFF
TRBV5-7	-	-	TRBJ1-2	TGTGCCAGCAGCTTGGGGAGATTGAGGGTGGCCTATGGCTACACCTTC	CASSLGRLRVAYGYTF
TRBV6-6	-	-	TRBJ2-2	TGTGCCAGCAGGCCTCTAAGCGCAACGGGGACCGGGGAGCTGTTTTTT	CASRPLSATGTGELFF
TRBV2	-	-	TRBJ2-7	TGTGCCAGCAGTGAAGCCTGGTTCCAGGAGCAGTACTTC	CASSEAWFQEQYF
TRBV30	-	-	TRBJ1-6	TGTGCCTGGGCGGGGCAGGGGAATTCACCCCTCCACTTT	CAWAGQGNSPLHF
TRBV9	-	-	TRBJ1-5	TGTGCCAGCAGCGTAGGGGGGTCGTATCCCCAGCATTTT	CASSVGGSYPQHF
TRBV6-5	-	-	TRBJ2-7	TGTGCCAGCACCGACTCCTACGAGCAGTACTTC	CASTDSYEQYF
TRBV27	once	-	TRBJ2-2	TGTGCCAGCAGCCCCCCCGGCAGGGGGAACACCGGGGAGCTGTTTTTT	CASSPPGRGNTGELFF
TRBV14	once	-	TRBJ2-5	TGTGCCAGCAGCTACTTTGAGACATCTGAGACCCAGTACTTC	CASSYFETSETQYF
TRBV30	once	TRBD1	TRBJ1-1	TGTGCCTGGAGTGAACAGGGGGCTGAAGCTTTCTTT	CAWSEQGAEAFF
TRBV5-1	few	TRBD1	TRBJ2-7	TGCGCCAGCAGCAGCGGGACAGGGGGCCCCTACGAGCAGTACTTC	CASSSGTGGPYEQYF
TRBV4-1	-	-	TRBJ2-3	TGCGCCAGCAGCCTCCGAGGTGGTACTAGCACAGATACGCAGTATTTT	CASSLRGGTSTDTQYF